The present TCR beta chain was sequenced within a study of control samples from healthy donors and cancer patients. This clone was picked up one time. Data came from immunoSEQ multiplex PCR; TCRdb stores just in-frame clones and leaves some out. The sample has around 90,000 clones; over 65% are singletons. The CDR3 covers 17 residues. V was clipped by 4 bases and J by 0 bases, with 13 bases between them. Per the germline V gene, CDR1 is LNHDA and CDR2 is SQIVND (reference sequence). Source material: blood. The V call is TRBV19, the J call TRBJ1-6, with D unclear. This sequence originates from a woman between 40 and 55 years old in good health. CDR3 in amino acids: CASSKQAGDSYNSPLHF. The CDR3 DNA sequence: TGTGCCAGTAGTAAGCAGGCTGGGGACTCCTATAATTCACCCCTCCACTTT.